The 29 T cell receptor beta chains given below trace back to one sample, sequenced in a study of blood T cell repertoires in COVID-19. Only in-frame clones appear in the TCRdb table, and some are missing; sequencing was by immunoSEQ multiplex PCR. Here the sample spans about 310,000 clones, 87% being singletons. Material for sequencing was PBMCs or T cells enriched from blood (not recorded which). These receptor sequences come from a woman younger than 30 who had recovered from COVID-19.

The gene calls are TRBV18 and TRBJ2-2, with D possibly being TRBD1 (6 bases). Germline CDR1 KGHSH, CDR2 LQKENI. The V gene lost 3 bases and the J gene lost 1 base, with 12 bases spanning the gap. CDR3 length equals 16 residues. CDR3 loop: CASSPTATGNTGELFF. The CDR3 nucleotides are TGTGCCAGCTCACCGACAGCGACAGGGAACACCGGGGAGCTGTTTTTT. Combining the CDR3 with reference TRBV18 and TRBJ2-2 gives the whole variable domain NAGVMQNPRHLVRRRGQEARLRCSPMKGHSHVYWYRQLPEEGLKFMVYLQKENIIDESGMPKERFSAEFPKEGPSILRIQQVVRGDSAAYFCASSPTATGNTGELFFGEGSRLTVL.

The rearrangement links TRBV19 to TRBJ2-7; 8 bases are shared with TRBD2. CDR1 is LNHDA, CDR2 SQIVND, per germline (reference sequence). V lost 6 bases to trimming and J lost 0 bases; unmatched junction nucleotides: 7. The CDR3 is 15 amino acids. The CDR3, as DNA: TGTGCCAGTAGCCATAGCGGGGAGAGCTCCTACGAGCAGTACTTC. Protein sequence: CASSHSGESSYEQYF.

This clone was seen a single time. This chain uses TRBV7-9 with TRBJ2-3; TRBD2 aligns across 8 bases. Germline V gives CDR1 SEHNR, CDR2 FQNEAQ (reference sequence). This CDR3 has 16 residues. V shed 6 bases, J shed 0 bases, and the junction held 8 bases outside the gene matches. DNA for the CDR3: TGTGCCAGCAGTTCCCGCGGGAGGACCAGCACAGATACGCAGTATTTT. Protein product: CASSSRGRTSTDTQYF. Full variable domain (outside the CDR3, taken from reference TRBV7-9 and TRBJ2-3): DTGVSQNPRHKITKRGQNVTFRCDPISEHNRLYWYRQTLGQGPEFLTYFQNEAQLEKSRLLSDRFSAERPKGSFSTLEIQRTEQGDSAMYLCASSSRGRTSTDTQYFGPGTRLTVL.

CDR3 residues: CASSYQRGETQYF. CDR3 in DNA: TGTGCCAGCAGTTACCAGCGGGGTGAGACCCAGTACTTC. The chain recombines TRBV6-5 with TRBJ2-5, with 7 bases aligning to TRBD2. The CDR3 runs to 13 residues. The J segment lost 5 bases and the V segment lost 2 bases, leaving 2 bases of the junction unmatched. CDR1 and CDR2 (germline): MNHEY, SVGAGI.

The chain carries TRBV27 and TRBJ1-2; 7 nucleotides match TRBD1. Trimming cost V 6 bases and J 8 bases; bases outside gene matches: 24. The CDR3 is 18 amino acids. The germline CDR1 and CDR2 sequences are MNHEY and SMNVEV (reference sequence). CDR3 in amino acids: CASSQSTRYRGPFGGYTF. For the CDR3, the DNA is TGTGCCAGCAGCCAGTCTACGAGATACAGGGGCCCCTTTGGAGGCTACACCTTC.

The CDR3 here is CASSLGLGRLNTEAFF. The DNA for the CDR3 is TGTGCCAGCAGCCTGGGCCTGGGGCGACTGAACACTGAAGCTTTCTTT. This sequence joins TRBV5-5 and TRBJ1-1, with D possibly being TRBD1 (5 bases). V shed 4 bases and J shed 0 bases, with 16 bases lying between them. The CDR3 is 16 amino acids. In germline, CDR1 is SGHKS, CDR2 YYEKEE (reference sequence).

In its sample, this clone was seen a few times. The gene calls are TRBV19 and TRBJ1-4; D is perhaps TRBD1 (5 bases). The ends were cut back, 6 bases at V and 6 bases at J, with 20 bases in the middle. In germline, CDR1 is LNHDA, CDR2 SQIVND (reference sequence). This CDR3 comprises 16 residues. CDR3 region: CASSHGGTGSDEKLFF. The CDR3 coding sequence is TGTGCCAGTAGCCACGGGGGGACGGGGTCCGATGAAAAACTGTTTTTT.

The CDR3 bases are TGTGCCAGCAGTCGCAGCTATAATTCACCCCTCCACTTT. Translating gives CASSRSYNSPLHF. The chain uses TRBV6-4 and TRBJ1-6, with D uncertain. V was pared by 5 bases and J by 3 bases, with 5 bases between. The CDR3 has 13 amino acids. Germline CDR1 reads MRHNA; CDR2 reads SNTAGT.

This chain connects TRBV10-3 to TRBJ1-3; no clear D. Germline loops: CDR1 ENHRY, CDR2 SYGVKD. V was trimmed by 0 bases and J by 0 bases, leaving 9 bases between them. There are 16 residues in the CDR3. The CDR3: CAISESGWSSGNTIYF. The CDR3 DNA reads TGTGCCATCAGTGAGTCGGGTTGGAGCTCTGGAAACACCATATATTTT.

The CDR3 protein is CASSLRLGSEQFF. CDR3 nucleotides: TGTGCCAGCAGCTTACGGCTTGGGAGCGAGCAGTTCTTC. This sequence joins TRBV7-6 and TRBJ2-1; D is perhaps TRBD2 (5 bases). Germline CDR1 reads SGHVS; CDR2 reads FNYEAQ. Between the trimmed V and J ends, which lost 2 bases and 10 bases, there was a span of 12 bases. The CDR3 loop spans 13 amino acids.

This clone was seen a single time. The genes are TRBV7-9 and TRBJ1-3; 9 nucleotides align to TRBD1. Germline V gives CDR1 SEHNR, CDR2 FQNEAQ (reference sequence). CDR3 length: 16 residues. The V gene end was trimmed by 7 bases and the J gene end by 1 base; junction bases not matched to a gene: 8. CDR3 protein: CASKVTGGASGNTIYF. CDR3 nucleotides: TGTGCCAGCAAGGTAACAGGGGGCGCGTCTGGAAACACCATATATTTT.

The CDR3 is CASSLARTGTGNTIYF. Here the CDR3 DNA reads TGTGCCAGCAGCTTAGCGCGGACAGGGACTGGAAACACCATATATTTT. This rearrangement joins TRBV7-2 to TRBJ1-3; 8 positions match TRBD1. With 0 bases clipped from V and 2 bases from J, the junction kept 3 bases outside the gene matches. The germline gives CDR1 SGHTA, CDR2 FQGNSA. The length of the CDR3 is 16 residues.

This clone was detected only a few times. Within the sample, other DNA sequences also encode this same CDR3. The genes are TRBV11-3 and TRBJ2-3; 7 nucleotides line up with TRBD2. V gave up 5 bases and J gave up 2 bases; unmatched junction bases: 7. Germline V gene data show CDR1 as SGHNT and CDR2 as YENEEA. CDR3 length: 15 amino acids. The CDR3 nucleotides are TGTGCCAGCAGCCCTCGGAGCGGGGACACAGATACGCAGTATTTT. It translates to CASSPRSGDTDTQYF.

This sequence joins TRBV7-3 and TRBJ1-1; TRBD1 aligns across 9 bases. Trimming removed 5 bases from V and 5 bases from J; junction bases left unmatched: 6. Germline V gene data show CDR1 as SGHTA and CDR2 as FQGTGA. The CDR3 consists of 14 residues. The CDR3 loop reads CASSPRDRATEAFF. CDR3 in DNA: TGTGCCAGCAGCCCCCGGGACAGGGCAACTGAAGCTTTCTTT.

This clone has only one observation. The chain combines TRBV5-1 with TRBJ1-2, with 7 bases aligning to TRBD1. The germline V gene has CDR1 SGHRS and CDR2 YFSETQ. Trimming at V came to 4 bases and at J to 3 bases, leaving 6 bases not matched to a gene. The CDR3 runs 14 residues. CDR3 coding DNA: TGCGCCAGCAGCCAGGGACAGCGAGACTATGGCTACACCTTC. Translated, it gives CASSQGQRDYGYTF.

The chain carries TRBV19 and TRBJ1-2, with 8 nucleotides matching TRBD1. Germline V gene lookup returns CDR1 LNHDA and CDR2 SQIVND (reference sequence). CDR3 length: 15 residues. V lost 7 bases to trimming and J lost 4 bases; unmatched junction nucleotides: 11. CDR3 DNA: TGTGCCAGTATTGGGCAGGGGGCGTTCAGCTATGGCTACACCTTC. Translation: CASIGQGAFSYGYTF.

The gene calls are TRBV5-1 and TRBJ1-3; D is uncertain. V lost 4 bases, J lost 0 bases, and 11 bases lay in between. Germline V gene lookup returns CDR1 SGHRS and CDR2 YFSETQ. CDR3 length equals 15 residues. CDR3 region: CASSREVGSGNTIYF. CDR3 nucleotides: TGCGCCAGCAGCAGGGAGGTAGGCTCTGGAAACACCATATATTTT.

The rearrangement joins TRBV7-3 to TRBJ2-3; possible D gene TRBD2, 5 bases. From germline, CDR1 is SGHTA and CDR2 FQGTGA. The CDR3 has 16 amino acids. Trimming stripped 5 bases from V and 1 base from J, with 16 bases between. The CDR3 is CASSPRSGSGTDTQYF. CDR3 DNA: TGTGCCAGCAGCCCCCGCTCGGGAAGCGGCACAGATACGCAGTATTTT.

The rearrangement links TRBV29-1 to TRBJ2-1, with D possibly being TRBD1 (6 bases). The CDR3 has 13 amino acids. Germline-derived CDR1 and CDR2 are SQVTM and ANQGSEA. With 3 bases removed from V and 4 bases from J, the gap between germline ends came to 10 bases. The CDR3 nucleotides read TGCAGCGTTGACGGGACAATATACAATGAGCAGTTCTTC. This sequence encodes CSVDGTIYNEQFF.

This clone was counted a single time. The chain links TRBV4-3 to TRBJ2-5; 8 bases agree with TRBD1. J gave up 4 bases and V 3 bases, and 7 bases lay outside the gene matches. Germline values: CDR1 LGHNA, CDR2 YSLEER. The CDR3 length is 15 residues. The CDR3 is CASSHRTGFAETQYF. DNA for the CDR3: TGCGCCAGCAGCCATCGGACAGGGTTCGCAGAGACCCAGTACTTC.

J is TRBJ1-5 and V is TRBV19, with 9 bases lining up with TRBD1. Germline CDR1 and CDR2: LNHDA and SQIVND (reference sequence). CDR3 length: 16 residues. Unmatched junction bases numbered 6, after V lost 4 bases and J lost 2 bases. The CDR3 DNA follows: TGTGCCAGTAGTACCCGGACAGGGGACCGCAATCAGCCCCAGCATTTT. Translating gives CASSTRTGDRNQPQHF.

The chain combines TRBV18 with TRBJ2-1; tentative D call: TRBD2 (6 bases). This CDR3 has 14 amino acids. V was shortened by 6 bases and J by 6 bases, with 15 bases between the two germline ends. Germline V gene data show CDR1 as KGHSH and CDR2 as LQKENI. The CDR3 DNA reads TGTGCCAGCTCCCCATACCGGGACTCCAATGAGCAGTTCTTC. Amino acids: CASSPYRDSNEQFF.

This sequence joins TRBV10-3 and TRBJ2-6; 9 bases map to TRBD2. From germline, CDR1 is ENHRY and CDR2 SYGVKD. V shed 0 bases, J shed 0 bases, and the junction held 9 bases outside the gene matches. The CDR3 covers 20 residues. In DNA, the CDR3 is TGTGCCATCAGTGAGTCGACGGGTAGCGGGAGACGCTCTGGGGCCAACGTCCTGACTTTC. This gives the protein CAISESTGSGRRSGANVLTF.

The chain uses TRBV28 and TRBJ2-3; 9 bases are shared with TRBD1. With 5 bases clipped from V and 6 bases from J, the junction kept 9 bases outside the gene matches. Germline V gives CDR1 MDHEN, CDR2 SYDVKM. The CDR3 covers 15 residues. The CDR3 nucleotides read TGTGCCAGCAGTAAACGGACAGGGGAGAGGGATACGCAGTATTTT. It specifies CASSKRTGERDTQYF.

The chain couples TRBV9 to TRBJ1-2; 7 nucleotides agree with TRBD1. V lost 4 bases to trimming and J lost 8 bases; unmatched junction nucleotides: 11. The CDR3 totals 14 residues. CDR1 and CDR2 (germline): SGDLS, YYNGEE. CDR3 DNA sequence: TGTGCCAGCAGCCCAAGAACAGGGGTAGGCGGCTACACCTTC. This codes for CASSPRTGVGGYTF.

This clone has more than one count but fewer than ten. The V call is TRBV24-1, the J call TRBJ1-1, with TRBD1 as a possible D gene (5 bases). This CDR3 contains 12 residues. The germline V and J ends were trimmed by 7 bases and 2 bases, with 7 bases remaining between them. Per the germline V gene, CDR1 is KGHDR and CDR2 is SFDVKD. The CDR3 spells CATRGGNTEAFF. CDR3 sequence (DNA): TGTGCCACCAGGGGGGGAAACACTGAAGCTTTCTTT.

In this sample, this clone turned up a few times. The chain couples TRBV28 to TRBJ1-6, with D unclear. The V gene lost 3 bases and the J gene lost 14 bases, with 14 bases spanning the gap. Germline V gene sequence: CDR1 MDHEN, CDR2 SYDVKM. CDR3 length: 13 residues. This chain's CDR3 is CASSFAEIRALHF. Written as DNA, the CDR3 is TGTGCCAGCAGTTTTGCGGAGATTCGGGCCCTCCACTTT.

J is TRBJ2-1 and V is TRBV3-1 (or the pseudogene TRBV3-2), with D maybe TRBD1 (5 bases). The CDR3 has 17 residues. Germline V gene lookup returns CDR1 LGHDT and CDR2 YNNKEL (reference sequence). The V end lost 0 bases, the J end lost 5 bases, and 17 bases lay between the germline ends. The CDR3 nucleotides are TGTGCCAGCAGCCAAGATAAGGTAGCAGGGTTGGACAATGAGCAGTTCTTC. Encoded protein: CASSQDKVAGLDNEQFF.

The V and J genes are TRBV28 and TRBJ1-6; D might be TRBD1 (5 bases). Per germline, CDR1 MDHEN and CDR2 SYDVKM. The V end was cut by 3 bases, the J end by 4 bases, with 7 bases between. CDR3 size: 14 residues. The CDR3 spells CASSLAGYNSPLHF. The CDR3 nucleotides read TGTGCCAGCAGTTTGGCAGGGTATAATTCACCCCTCCACTTT. The whole variable domain, filled in from reference TRBV28 and TRBJ1-6, reads DVKVTQSSRYLVKRTGEKVFLECVQDMDHENMFWYRQDPGLGLRLIYFSYDVKMKEKGDIPEGYSVSREKKERFSLILESASTNQTSMYLCASSLAGYNSPLHFGNGTRLTVT.